This T cell receptor beta chain was sequenced in a study of blood T cell repertoires in COVID-19. Study as a whole: Acute and convalescent COVID-19 samples came from the United States, Italy and Spain. Nucleic acid was either cDNA or gDNA, and it came from T cells, B-cell-depleted T cells, or PBMCs.

The Seattle patients, enrolled during active infection, were followed longitudinally. The CDR3 covers 15 residues. Trimming pared 5 bases from V and 5 bases from J, leaving 13 bases between. Germline assignment: CDR1 LGHDT and CDR2 YNNKEL (reference sequence). In the authors' methods: Amplification with reference gene primers provided the estimates of nucleated cell counts. Here immunoSEQ multiplex PCR was the method, and the copy in TCRdb shows in-frame clones only, minus some. V and J calls and clone size come straight from that table; D and trimming were deduced from the DNA. The table includes 250,000 to 350,000 clones, around 90% detected once.

Input material: peripheral blood. The chain joins TRBV3-1 (or the pseudogene TRBV3-2) to TRBJ1-6; D may be TRBD1 (6 bases). This receptor was obtained from a woman in her 30s with COVID-19, enrolled during active disease. CDR3 loop: CASSTQGRDNSPLHF. The CDR3 nucleotides read TGTGCCAGCAGCACCCAGGGGAGGGATAATTCACCCCTCCACTTT.